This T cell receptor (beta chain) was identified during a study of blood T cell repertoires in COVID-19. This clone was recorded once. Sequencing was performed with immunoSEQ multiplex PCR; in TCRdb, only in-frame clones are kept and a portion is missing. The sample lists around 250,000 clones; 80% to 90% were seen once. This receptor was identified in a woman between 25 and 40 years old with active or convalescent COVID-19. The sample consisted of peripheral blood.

The CDR3 DNA reads TGTGCCAGCAGCAACTCGGGTACGCAGTATTTT. This encodes CASSNSGTQYF. The chain links TRBV6-5 to TRBJ2-3; unclear D gene. The CDR3 has 11 residues. Germline V gene lookup returns CDR1 MNHEY and CDR2 SVGAGI. Trimming took 6 bases from V and 8 from J, leaving 9 bases between them.